Presented here are 14 T cell receptor beta chains from one specimen sequenced in a study of shared clonotypes between healthy human individuals. Only in-frame clones appear in the TCRdb table, and some are missing; sequencing was by immunoSEQ multiplex PCR. The sample includes some 2,000,000 clones, 95% seen only once; the top ten take around 0.13%. The specimen sequenced was naive CD4+ T cells sorted from blood. Subset here: CD45RA+ positively selected. These receptors came from a man aged 18 to 30 in good health.

The V and J genes are TRBV30 and TRBJ2-1; no reliable D call. With 2 bases removed from V and 0 bases from J, the gap between germline ends came to 8 bases. The CDR3 is 14 residues long. The germline CDR1 and CDR2 sequences are GTSNPN and SVGIG (reference sequence). CDR3 amino acids: CAWSFGSSYNEQFF. The DNA for the CDR3 is TGTGCCTGGAGTTTCGGTAGCTCCTACAATGAGCAGTTCTTC.

The rearrangement uses TRBV30 and TRBJ2-5; D gene ambiguous. CDR1 is GTSNPN and CDR2 is SVGIG in the germline V gene (reference sequence). Between the trimmed V and J ends, which lost 5 bases and 1 base, there was a span of 5 bases. This CDR3 comprises 11 residues. CDR3 nucleotide sequence: TGTGCCTGGCGACCCCAAGAGACCCAGTACTTC. Protein sequence: CAWRPQETQYF.

This chain connects TRBV7-2 to TRBJ1-3; D is ambiguous. This CDR3 has 14 amino acids. Germline CDR1 reads SGHTA; CDR2 reads FQGNSA. Trimming took off 7 bases at V and 0 bases at J, with 10 bases between the two ends. CDR3 sequence (DNA): TGTGCCAGCACACTTCAGAGCTCTGGAAACACCATATATTTT. It codes for CASTLQSSGNTIYF. The full variable domain, completed using reference TRBV7-2 and TRBJ1-3, is GAGVSQSPSNKVTEKGKDVELRCDPISGHTALYWYRQSLGQGLEFLIYFQGNSAPDKSGLPSDRFSAERTGGSVSTLTIQRTQQEDSAVYLCASTLQSSGNTIYFGEGSWLTVV.

V gene TRBV5-1 combines with J gene TRBJ2-7; D remains ambiguous. CDR3 length: 12 residues. V lost 5 bases, J lost 2 bases, and 8 bases lay in between. CDR1 and CDR2 (germline): SGHRS, YFSETQ. The CDR3 reads CASRGITYEQYF. The CDR3 coding sequence is TGCGCCAGCAGGGGCATTACCTACGAGCAGTACTTC.

The chain has TRBV28 and TRBJ2-4; maybe TRBD2 (5 bases). V dropped 1 base and J dropped 0 bases, with 10 bases sitting between them. Germline V gene lookup returns CDR1 MDHEN and CDR2 SYDVKM. This CDR3 has 16 residues. The CDR3 region is CASSLLDGLAKNIQYF. CDR3 bases: TGTGCCAGCAGTTTATTGGACGGACTAGCCAAAAACATTCAGTACTTC.

The V gene is TRBV7-9, the J gene TRBJ2-5; possible D gene TRBD2, 5 bases. V was clipped by 1 base and J by 5 bases, with 8 bases between them. The CDR3 spans 13 residues. Germline V gives CDR1 SEHNR, CDR2 FQNEAQ (reference sequence). The CDR3 DNA follows: TGTGCCAGCAGCTTAGGACTAATGGAGACCCAGTACTTC. Amino acids: CASSLGLMETQYF.

J is TRBJ1-2 and V is TRBV4-1, with D perhaps TRBD1 (5 bases). V lost 0 bases, J lost 0 bases, and 11 bases lay in between. The CDR3 covers 16 residues. Germline values: CDR1 MGHRA, CDR2 YSYEKL. The CDR3 DNA reads as TGCGCCAGCAGCCAAGAGAGGGCGGGACCTAACTATGGCTACACCTTC. Encoded protein: CASSQERAGPNYGYTF.

The rearrangement uses TRBV28 and TRBJ1-1; D may be TRBD1 (6 bases). The CDR3 has 13 residues. The germline V gene has CDR1 MDHEN and CDR2 SYDVKM. Between the trimmed V and J ends, which lost 6 bases and 3 bases, there was a span of 11 bases. The CDR3 sequence: CASSLTGYTEAFF. The DNA of the CDR3 is TGTGCCAGCAGCCTAACAGGGTACACTGAAGCTTTCTTT.

This rearrangement joins TRBV4-3 to TRBJ2-7; D is possibly TRBD1 (6 bases). Trimming removed 0 bases at V and 2 bases at J, with 11 bases between. The V gene's germline CDR1 is LGHNA and CDR2 YSLEER. This CDR3 comprises 15 residues. The CDR3 DNA is TGCGCCAGCAGCCAAGATCACAGGGCGGCCTACGAGCAGTACTTC. Encoded protein: CASSQDHRAAYEQYF.

This clone was seen at least ten times. The chain couples TRBV10-3 to TRBJ2-7; D is uncertain. CDR3 size: 15 residues. With 6 bases removed from V and 0 bases from J, the gap between germline ends came to 15 bases. CDR1 ENHRY and CDR2 SYGVKD come from the germline V gene. CDR3 sequence: CAISGEYRTSYEQYF. The CDR3 DNA reads TGTGCCATCAGCGGAGAGTATAGGACCTCCTACGAGCAGTACTTC.

The gene calls are TRBV18 and TRBJ1-1; a weak D match, TRBD1 (5 bases). Trimming stripped 2 bases from V and 2 bases from J, with 12 bases between. CDR3 size: 15 residues. Germline CDR1 is KGHSH and CDR2 is LQKENI. The CDR3: CASSPKGMANTEAFF. The DNA of the CDR3 is TGTGCCAGCTCACCAAAGGGGATGGCCAACACTGAAGCTTTCTTT.

The chain couples TRBV6-5 to TRBJ1-1; maybe TRBD1 (5 bases). The germline CDR1 and CDR2 sequences are MNHEY and SVGAGI. V lost 4 bases, J lost 4 bases, and 13 bases lay in between. CDR3 length equals 14 residues. CDR3 protein: CASSSSLGGTEAFF. For the CDR3, the DNA is TGTGCCAGCAGTTCGTCCCTTGGGGGCACTGAAGCTTTCTTT.

The chain combines TRBV30 with TRBJ2-2, with D tentatively TRBD2 (5 bases). Trimming stripped 2 bases from V and 1 base from J, with 11 bases between. The CDR3 has 15 residues. Germline CDR1 reads GTSNPN; CDR2 reads SVGIG (reference sequence). CDR3 sequence reads: CAWSREYLNTGELFF. CDR3 in DNA: TGTGCCTGGAGTCGGGAATACCTGAACACCGGGGAGCTGTTTTTT.

This chain links TRBV6-6 with TRBJ2-7; no reliable D call. Germline-derived CDR1 and CDR2 are MNHNY and SVGAGI (reference sequence). Trimming took off 7 bases at V and 3 bases at J, with 10 bases between the two ends. The CDR3 covers 12 residues. CDR3 region: CASKNQIYEQYF. For the CDR3, the DNA is TGTGCCAGCAAAAACCAAATCTACGAGCAGTACTTC.